This T cell receptor (beta chain) derives from a study of blood T cell repertoires in COVID-19. The overall study: The United States, Italy and Spain were the sources of the acute and convalescent COVID-19 samples.

Details on this clone: Other DNA sequences from this sample encode an identical CDR3 as well.

The table came from immunoSEQ multiplex PCR; TCRdb's copy has only in-frame clones and leaves some out. The sample lists about 220,000 clones, about 80% occurring once. The receptor was isolated from a man aged 35 to 55 who had recovered from COVID-19. The material sequenced was PBMCs or T cells enriched from blood (not recorded which).

The CDR3 DNA follows: TGCGCCAGCAGCTTGTCAGGGAATCAAGAGACCCAGTACTTC. Translated: CASSLSGNQETQYF. V usage is TRBV5-1 and J usage is TRBJ2-5; tentative D call: TRBD1 (5 bases). This CDR3 is 14 amino acids long. With 1 base removed from V and 2 bases from J, the gap between germline ends came to 9 bases. Germline V gene lookup returns CDR1 SGHRS and CDR2 YFSETQ.